The source of this TCR beta chain is a study of low-dose radiotherapy and immunotherapy resistance in tumors. Study background: The fractionation for Cohort 1 was 0.5 Gy per fraction every 2 weeks, totaling 6.5 Gy. Across 26 weeks, 13 Gy in total went to Cohort 2, delivered as 1 Gy per fraction every two weeks. Given every two weeks, intravenous cyclophosphamide 200 mg/m2 preceded radiation and immunotherapy by one day. Aspirin 300 mg was given orally each day for four cycles from cycle 1 day 1.

As to this clonotype: Given a far larger clone just one base away, this is likely a sequencing read error.

TRAV- and TRBV-specific primers were used for first-strand cDNA, which covered alpha and beta chains. With a constant-region primer and a V-primer adapter, TCRs were subjected to 20 PCR cycles of amplification. TCRdb recomputed calls from the reads with MiXCR, one row per CDR3 protein. Counted here are roughly 95,000 distinct CDR3 sequences, more than 20% occurring once; the ten biggest clones make up roughly 12%. Time point here: after trial treatment. The sample's treatment: LDRT plus nivolumab, ipilimumab, low-dose cyclophosphamide and aspirin (RACIN trial). The germline V gene has CDR1 MNHEY and CDR2 SVGAGI. This CDR3 contains 14 residues.

The material sequenced was PBMCs, taken after low-dose radiotherapy plus immunotherapy. V and J are TRBV6-5 and TRBJ2-5; D is undetermined. The TCR was taken from a female donor with ovarian cancer. In DNA, the CDR3 is TGTGTCACAGCAGTGGTTAGTAGCTCTGAGACCCAGTACTTC. Translated: CVTAVVSSSETQYF.